This T cell receptor beta chain appears in the sequencing data of a study of blood T cells in healthy people across ages. Overall study findings and caveats: A strong correlation was seen between TCR beta diversity and naive T cell percentage.

The CDR3 totals 13 residues. Germline values: CDR1 SGHTA, CDR2 FQGNSA. The ends were cut back, 2 bases at V and 2 bases at J, with 7 bases in the middle. This clonotype appeared many times. What it binds is unknown. Then a second PCR, running roughly 7 to 11 cycles, was carried out with a sample-barcoded 5' primer and a J-beta primer mix. Each CDR3 protein gets one entry after TCRdb re-called the 5' RACE reads with MiXCR. The sample has about 930,000 distinct CDR3 sequences, 25% to 35% seen once. These records were also assigned to another study, of T cells of mothers and their children.

This receptor was identified in a middle-aged woman in good health. Sequencing was carried out using blood. V and J are TRBV7-2 and TRBJ2-7; no clear D. CDR3 region: CASSLQIPYEQYF. The CDR3 nucleotides read TGTGCCAGCAGCTTACAGATCCCCTACGAGCAGTACTTC.